This TCR beta chain was sequenced for a study of shared clonotypes between healthy human individuals (TCRdb year 2020). The study in broad terms: The cohort included a few men and a couple of women between 18 and 49 years of age. To estimate repertoire size and how much clonotype sharing occurs between individuals, the study deeply sequenced the blood TCR repertoires of five healthy adults. Each donor's leukapheresis produced roughly between roughly 0.9 and 9 billion PBMCs. To increase sequencing depth and limit assay-specific biases, TCR repertoire library preparation and sequencing were carried out by different laboratories using diverse techniques. The full study reports these points: Pairwise subsampling indicated that sequencing depth was expected to affect the degree of clonotype sharing among donors. Sampling was restricted to blood, and TCR repertoires in tissue are likely to differ from TCR repertoires in blood. Because the study included only a small number of donors, the genetic and exposure-history diversity represented was limited.

To note about this clone: Its target antigen remains unknown. Base qualities are not provided; no much larger clone lies one nucleotide away.

CDR1 and CDR2 (LNHNV, YYDKDF) derive from the germline V gene (reference sequence). V loses 1 base of germline sequence and J loses 4 bases, and the interval between the two ends is 9 bases. The CDR3 numbers 14 residues from cysteine through phenylalanine. Only CDR3 DNA is held: 42 bases, read in frame from base 1. Using the deep immunoSEQ assay, multiplex PCR amplified TCR CDR3 regions from genomic DNA. Extracted genomic DNA from each cell subset was spread evenly across all wells of several immunoSEQ 96-well plates, with each plate serving as a replicate. Each replicate PCR for unsorted PBMC received about 0.3 ug genomic DNA, equal to tens of thousands of T cell genomes. Unsorted PBMC genomic DNA was sequenced across ten immunoSEQ deep assay plates. Purified libraries were measured with a Qubit 3.0 fluorometer, size-checked on a Bioanalyzer 2100, and measured again with the KAPA Library Quantification kit. Each immunoSEQ 96-well plate was sequenced on its own single-read 150-cycle Illumina NextSeq 550 flow cell. Processing in the source paper ran as follows. The immunoSEQ output contained only junctional sequences without quality scores, so filtering could not match that applied to full-length reads. Sequences were annotated with PyIR, a Python wrapper for IgBLAST v1.9, and V/J genes and CDR3 were assigned using IMGT germline references. Reads with weak V/J assignments (E-value above 1e-6), missing CDR3, stop codons, out-of-frame junctions, or ambiguous translated residues were removed. V3J clonotypes were defined as sequences sharing an identical inferred V gene, J gene, and CDR3 amino acid sequence. Percentage overlap between repertoires was computed as shared unique clonotypes divided by the size of the smaller repertoire. Repertoire richness was assessed with RTK rarefaction, the Chao1 estimator, and Recon v2.1 estimates of unobserved clonotypes. The table was pulled from immuneACCESS by TCRdb, which kept in-frame rearrangements only. Such tables lose some clones; where checked, under half of the loss comes from unresolved V genes, and the rest has no known cause. That table supplies the V and J calls and clone size; D and trimming were determined from the DNA. The sample table holds over 400,000 clones, of which approximately 80% were seen once. The top ten clonotypes cover about 11% of the sample.

The donors were healthy, HIV-negative adults who had no recently reported acute infections or vaccinations. All donors were Caucasian adults living in Nashville, Tennessee, USA. For unsorted samples, 75 million to 90 million PBMCs were counted and genomic DNA was extracted with the QIAamp DNA Blood Mini kit. Blood was collected by leukapheresis, and PBMCs were isolated by Ficoll-Histopaque density gradient centrifugation and then cryopreserved in liquid nitrogen vapor phase. The receptor comes from a woman aged 40 to 49 in good health. Some clones in this sample may be carry-over from other donors' samples. The chain employs TRBV15 and TRBJ2-3; the D gene could be either TRBD1 or TRBD2, each agreeing at 5 bases. Sequencing was performed on PBMCs. The DNA is TGTGCCACCAGCAGAGGGGGGACCGCAGATACGCAGTATTTT. It specifies CATSRGGTADTQYF.